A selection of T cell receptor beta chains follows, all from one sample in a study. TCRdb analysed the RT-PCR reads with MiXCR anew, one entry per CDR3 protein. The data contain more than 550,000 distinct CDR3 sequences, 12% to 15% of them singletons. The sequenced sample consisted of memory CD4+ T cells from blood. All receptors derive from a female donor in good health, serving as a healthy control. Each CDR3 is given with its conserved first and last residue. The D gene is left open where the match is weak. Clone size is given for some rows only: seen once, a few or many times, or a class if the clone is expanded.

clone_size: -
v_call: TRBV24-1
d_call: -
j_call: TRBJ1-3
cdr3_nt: TGTGCCACCAGCCGAGGAGGTGATGGAAACACCATATATTTT
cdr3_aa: CATSRGGDGNTIYF

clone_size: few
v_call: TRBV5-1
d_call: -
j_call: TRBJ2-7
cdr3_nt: TGCGCCAGCAGCGAAGGGAGCTCCTACGAGCAGTACTTC
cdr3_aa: CASSEGSSYEQYF

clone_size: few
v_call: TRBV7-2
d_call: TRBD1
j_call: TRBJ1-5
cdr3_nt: TGTGCCAGCAGCATTGGCGGACAGGGACAAGGGCCCCAGCATTTT
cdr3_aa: CASSIGGQGQGPQHF

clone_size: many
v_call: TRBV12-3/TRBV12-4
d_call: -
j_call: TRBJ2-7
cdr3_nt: TGTGCCAGCAGCTCCAATTTAGGGCTAGCCCTCTCCTACGAGCAGTACTTC
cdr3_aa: CASSSNLGLALSYEQYF

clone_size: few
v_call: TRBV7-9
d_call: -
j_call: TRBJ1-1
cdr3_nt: TGTGCCAGCAGCGACCCCTTTGGGAACACTGAAGCTTTCTTT
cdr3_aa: CASSDPFGNTEAFF

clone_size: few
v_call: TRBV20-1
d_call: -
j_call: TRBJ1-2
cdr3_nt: TGCAGTGCCCCACGGGGGGGGCAAGGCTACACCTTC
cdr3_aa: CSAPRGGQGYTF

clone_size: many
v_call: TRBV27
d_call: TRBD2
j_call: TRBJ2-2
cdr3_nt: TGTGCCAGCAGTTCACTGAGACTAGCGGACACCGGGGAGCTGTTTTTT
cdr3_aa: CASSSLRLADTGELFF

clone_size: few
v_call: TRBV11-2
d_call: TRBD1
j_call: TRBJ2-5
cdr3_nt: TGTGCCAGCAGCCCTGACAGGGGGACGATCCAAGAGACCCAGTACTTC
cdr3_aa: CASSPDRGTIQETQYF

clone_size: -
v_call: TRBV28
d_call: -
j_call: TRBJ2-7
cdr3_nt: TGTGCCAGCAGCCCTTTGGGCGGGACCTACGAGCAGTACTTC
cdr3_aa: CASSPLGGTYEQYF

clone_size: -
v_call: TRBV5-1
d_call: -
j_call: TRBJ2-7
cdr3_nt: TGCGCCAGCACCCGGGGTGGGGGTGATGTGTTCGAGCAGTACTTC
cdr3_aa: CASTRGGGDVFEQYF

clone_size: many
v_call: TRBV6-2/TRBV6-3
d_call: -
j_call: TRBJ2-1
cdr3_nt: TGTGCCAGCAGTTACGAGGGCGACAAGATGTTCTTC
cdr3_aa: CASSYEGDKMFF

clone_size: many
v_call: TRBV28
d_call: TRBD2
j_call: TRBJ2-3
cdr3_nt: TGTGCCAGCAGTGGACTAGCTCAGAGAGATACGCAGTATTTT
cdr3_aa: CASSGLAQRDTQYF

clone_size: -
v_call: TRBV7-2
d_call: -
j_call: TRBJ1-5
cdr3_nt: TGTGCCAGCAGCTTGAGCACAGAGTGGTCCCAGCATTTT
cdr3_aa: CASSLSTEWSQHF

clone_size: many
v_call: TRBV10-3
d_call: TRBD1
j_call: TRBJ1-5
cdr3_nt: TGTGCCATCAAACAGGGGGAAGAGGGACAGCCCCAGCATTTT
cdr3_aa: CAIKQGEEGQPQHF

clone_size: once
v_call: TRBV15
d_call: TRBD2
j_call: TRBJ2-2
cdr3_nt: TGTGCCACCAGCACTAGGACTAGCGGGAAAATCGGGGAGCTGTTTTTT
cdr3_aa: CATSTRTSGKIGELFF

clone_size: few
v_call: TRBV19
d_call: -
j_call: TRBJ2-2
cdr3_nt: TGTGCCAGTAGTATTGGAGGGGTCCTACACGGGGAGCTGTTTTTT
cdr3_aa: CASSIGGVLHGELFF

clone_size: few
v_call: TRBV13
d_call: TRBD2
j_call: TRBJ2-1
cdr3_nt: TGTGCCAGCAGCTTAGGCCTAAAGCGGGGGGGTACTGAGCAGTTCTTC
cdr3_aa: CASSLGLKRGGTEQFF

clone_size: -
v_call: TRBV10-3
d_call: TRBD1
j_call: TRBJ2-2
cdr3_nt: TGTGCCATCAGTGAGTCGAGGGACAGGGGTTGGAACACCGGGGAGCTGTTTTTT
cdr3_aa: CAISESRDRGWNTGELFF

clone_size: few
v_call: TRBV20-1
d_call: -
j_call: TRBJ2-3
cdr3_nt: TGCAGTGCTAGCGGGATTTATGGCACAGATACGCAGTATTTT
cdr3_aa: CSASGIYGTDTQYF

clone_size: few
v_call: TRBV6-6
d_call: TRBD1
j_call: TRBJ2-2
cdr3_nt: TGTGCCAGCAGTCAGGGACAGGGGGCTGTTACCGGGGAGCTGTTTTTT
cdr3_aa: CASSQGQGAVTGELFF

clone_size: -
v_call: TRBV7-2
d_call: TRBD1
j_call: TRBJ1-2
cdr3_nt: TGTGCCAGCAGCTTTCGACAGGGCCAAGGCTACACCTTC
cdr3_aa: CASSFRQGQGYTF

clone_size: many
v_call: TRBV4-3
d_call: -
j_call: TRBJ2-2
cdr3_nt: TGCGCCAGCAGCGCCAGGGCTAGCACCGGGGAGCTGTTTTTT
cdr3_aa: CASSARASTGELFF

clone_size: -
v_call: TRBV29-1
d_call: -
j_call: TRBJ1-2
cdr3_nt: TGCAGCGTTGAAGATCTTTCGGGAGATTACACCTTC
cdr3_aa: CSVEDLSGDYTF

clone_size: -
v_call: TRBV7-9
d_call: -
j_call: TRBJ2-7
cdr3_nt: TGTGCCAGCAGCGGTGCAGCAGCGCTAACCTACGAGCAGTACTTC
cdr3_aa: CASSGAAALTYEQYF